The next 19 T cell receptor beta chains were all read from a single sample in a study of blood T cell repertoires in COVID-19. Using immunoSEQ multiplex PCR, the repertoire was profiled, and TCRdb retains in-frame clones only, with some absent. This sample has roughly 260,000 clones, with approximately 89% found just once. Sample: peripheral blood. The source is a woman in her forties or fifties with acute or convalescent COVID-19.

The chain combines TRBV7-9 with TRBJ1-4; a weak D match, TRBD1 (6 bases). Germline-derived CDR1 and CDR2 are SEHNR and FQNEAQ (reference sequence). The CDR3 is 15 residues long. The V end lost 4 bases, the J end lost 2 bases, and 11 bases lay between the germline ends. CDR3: CASSSYRATNEKLFF. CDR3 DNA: TGTGCCAGCAGCTCTTACAGGGCTACTAATGAAAAACTGTTTTTT.

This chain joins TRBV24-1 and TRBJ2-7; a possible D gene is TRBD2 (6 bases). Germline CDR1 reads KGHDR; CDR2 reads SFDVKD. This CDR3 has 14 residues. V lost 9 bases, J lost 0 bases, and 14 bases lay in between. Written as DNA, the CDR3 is TGTGCCACCTCGATGGGGGGTAGCTCCTACGAGCAGTACTTC. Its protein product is CATSMGGSSYEQYF.

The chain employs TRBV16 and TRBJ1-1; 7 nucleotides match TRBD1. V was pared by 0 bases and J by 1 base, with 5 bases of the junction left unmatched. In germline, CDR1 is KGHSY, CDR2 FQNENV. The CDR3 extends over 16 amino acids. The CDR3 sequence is CASSQSPTGTNTEAFF. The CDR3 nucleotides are TGTGCCAGCAGCCAATCGCCGACAGGGACGAACACTGAAGCTTTCTTT.

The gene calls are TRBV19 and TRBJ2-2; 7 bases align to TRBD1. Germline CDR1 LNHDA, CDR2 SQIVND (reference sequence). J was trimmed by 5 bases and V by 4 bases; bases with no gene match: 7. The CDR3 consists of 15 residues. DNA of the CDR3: TGTGCCAGTAGTAGGACAGGAGGAAGAACCGGGGAGCTGTTTTTT. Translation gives CASSRTGGRTGELFF.

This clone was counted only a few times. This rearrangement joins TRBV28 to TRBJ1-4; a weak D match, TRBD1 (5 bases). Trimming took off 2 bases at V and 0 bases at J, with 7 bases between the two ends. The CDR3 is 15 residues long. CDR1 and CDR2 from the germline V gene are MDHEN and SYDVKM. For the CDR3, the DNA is TGTGCCAGCAGTTTACCGACAGCAACTAATGAAAAACTGTTTTTT. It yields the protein CASSLPTATNEKLFF.

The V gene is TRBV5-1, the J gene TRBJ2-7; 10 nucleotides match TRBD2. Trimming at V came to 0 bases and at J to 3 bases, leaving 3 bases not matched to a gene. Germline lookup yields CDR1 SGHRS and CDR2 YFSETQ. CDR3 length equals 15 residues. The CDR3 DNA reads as TGCGCCAGCAGCTTGGTAGTAGCGGGAGGCTACGAGCAGTACTTC. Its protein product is CASSLVVAGGYEQYF.

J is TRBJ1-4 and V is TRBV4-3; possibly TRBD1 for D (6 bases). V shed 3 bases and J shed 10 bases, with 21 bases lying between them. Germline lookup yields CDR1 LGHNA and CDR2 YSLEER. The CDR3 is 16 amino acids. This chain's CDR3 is CASSQYPGEPLVKLFF. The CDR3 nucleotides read TGCGCCAGCAGCCAGTACCCAGGGGAGCCTCTTGTAAAACTGTTTTTT.

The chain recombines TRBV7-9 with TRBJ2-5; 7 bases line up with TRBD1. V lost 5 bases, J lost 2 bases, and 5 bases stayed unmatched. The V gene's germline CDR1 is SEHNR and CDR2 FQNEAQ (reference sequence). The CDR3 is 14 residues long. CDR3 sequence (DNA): TGTGCCAGCAGCGCACCGGGACAGCAAGAGACCCAGTACTTC. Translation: CASSAPGQQETQYF.

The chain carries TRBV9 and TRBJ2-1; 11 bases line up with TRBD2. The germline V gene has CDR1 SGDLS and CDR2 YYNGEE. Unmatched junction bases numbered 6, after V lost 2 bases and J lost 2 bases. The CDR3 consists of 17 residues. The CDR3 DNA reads TGTGCCAGCAGCGTCGGGAGACTAGCGGGGCCCTACAATGAGCAGTTCTTC. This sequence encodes CASSVGRLAGPYNEQFF. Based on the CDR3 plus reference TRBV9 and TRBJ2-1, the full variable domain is DSGVTQTPKHLITATGQRVTLRCSPRSGDLSVYWYQQSLDQGLQFLIQYYNGEERAKGNILERFSAQQFPDLHSELNLSSLELGDSALYFCASSVGRLAGPYNEQFFGPGTRLTVL.

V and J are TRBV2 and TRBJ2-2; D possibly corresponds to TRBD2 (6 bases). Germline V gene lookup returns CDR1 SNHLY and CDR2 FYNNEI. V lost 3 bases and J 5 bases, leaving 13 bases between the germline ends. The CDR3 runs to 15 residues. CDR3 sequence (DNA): TGTGCCAGCAGTGATGTATTGGCGGGGACCGGGGAGCTGTTTTTT. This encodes CASSDVLAGTGELFF.

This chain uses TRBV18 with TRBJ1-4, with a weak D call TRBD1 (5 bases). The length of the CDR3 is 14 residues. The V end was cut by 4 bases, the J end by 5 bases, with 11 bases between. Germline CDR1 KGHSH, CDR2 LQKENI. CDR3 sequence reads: CASSQTAQNEKLFF. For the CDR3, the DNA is TGTGCCAGCTCACAGACAGCCCAGAATGAAAAACTGTTTTTT. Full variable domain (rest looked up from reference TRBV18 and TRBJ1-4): NAGVMQNPRHLVRRRGQEARLRCSPMKGHSHVYWYRQLPEEGLKFMVYLQKENIIDESGMPKERFSAEFPKEGPSILRIQQVVRGDSAAYFCASSQTAQNEKLFFGSGTQLSVL.

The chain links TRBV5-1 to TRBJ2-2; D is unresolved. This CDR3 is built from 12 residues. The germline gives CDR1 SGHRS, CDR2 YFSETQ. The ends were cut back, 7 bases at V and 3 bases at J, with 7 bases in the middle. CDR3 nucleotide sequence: TGCGCCAGCCAACACGACACCGGGGAGCTGTTTTTT. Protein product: CASQHDTGELFF. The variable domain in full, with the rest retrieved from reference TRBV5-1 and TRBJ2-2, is KAGVTQTPRYLIKTRGQQVTLSCSPISGHRSVSWYQQTPGQGLQFLFEYFSETQRNKGNFPGRFSGRQFSNSRSEMNVSTLELGDSALYLCASQHDTGELFFGEGSRLTVL.

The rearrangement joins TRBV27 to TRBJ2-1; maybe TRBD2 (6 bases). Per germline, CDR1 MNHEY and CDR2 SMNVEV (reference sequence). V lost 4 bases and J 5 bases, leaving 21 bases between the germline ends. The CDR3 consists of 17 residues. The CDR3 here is CASSSTPPLASNNEQFF. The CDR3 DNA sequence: TGTGCCAGCAGTTCAACCCCCCCCCTAGCGTCTAACAATGAGCAGTTCTTC.

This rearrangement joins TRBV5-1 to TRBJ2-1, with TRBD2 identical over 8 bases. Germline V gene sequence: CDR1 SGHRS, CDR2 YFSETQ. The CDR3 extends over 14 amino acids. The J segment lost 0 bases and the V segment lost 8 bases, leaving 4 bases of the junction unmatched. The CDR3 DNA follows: TGCGCCAGTAATAGCGGGACCTCCTACAATGAGCAGTTCTTC. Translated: CASNSGTSYNEQFF.

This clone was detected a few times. CDR3 protein: CAWSVGIAGANQPQHF. CDR3 nucleotide sequence: TGTGCCTGGAGTGTAGGGATTGCAGGGGCCAATCAGCCCCAGCATTTT. The chain is built from TRBV30 and TRBJ1-5; a weak D match, TRBD1 (6 bases). Trimming took 0 bases from V and 3 from J, leaving 15 bases between them. The CDR3 covers 16 residues. The germline CDR1 and CDR2 sequences are GTSNPN and SVGIG (reference sequence).

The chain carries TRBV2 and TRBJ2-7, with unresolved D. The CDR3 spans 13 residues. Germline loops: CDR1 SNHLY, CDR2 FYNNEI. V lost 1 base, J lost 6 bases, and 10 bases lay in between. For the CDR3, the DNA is TGTGCCAGCAGTGAAGAGGCGAGGAGCGAGCAGTACTTC. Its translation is CASSEEARSEQYF.

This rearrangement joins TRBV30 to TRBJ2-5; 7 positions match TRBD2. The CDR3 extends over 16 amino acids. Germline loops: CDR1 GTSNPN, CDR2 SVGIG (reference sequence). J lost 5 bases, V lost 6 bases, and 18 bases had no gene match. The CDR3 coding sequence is TGTGCCTGCAAACTTCTAGCGGCCCGCCTCCCGGAGACCCAGTACTTC. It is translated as CACKLLAARLPETQYF.

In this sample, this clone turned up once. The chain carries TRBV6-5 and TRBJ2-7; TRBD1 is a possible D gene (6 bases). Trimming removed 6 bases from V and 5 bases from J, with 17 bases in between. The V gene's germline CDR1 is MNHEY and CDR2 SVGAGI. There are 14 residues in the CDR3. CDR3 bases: TGTGCCAGCAGGTCCCGGCAGGGGCCCGACGAGCAGTACTTC. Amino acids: CASRSRQGPDEQYF.

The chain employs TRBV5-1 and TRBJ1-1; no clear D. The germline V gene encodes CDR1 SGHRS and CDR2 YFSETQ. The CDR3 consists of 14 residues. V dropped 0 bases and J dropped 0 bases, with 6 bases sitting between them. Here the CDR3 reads CASSLAQVNTEAFF. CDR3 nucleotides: TGCGCCAGCAGCTTGGCCCAGGTGAACACTGAAGCTTTCTTT.